This TCR beta chain was retrieved from a study of blood T cell repertoires in COVID-19. Study overall: The samples span acute and convalescent COVID-19 from the United States, Italy and Spain. T cells, B-cell-depleted T cells, or PBMCs supplied cDNA or gDNA.

The CDR3 extends over 18 amino acids. V was clipped by 0 bases and J by 5 bases, with 19 bases between them. The germline CDR1 and CDR2 sequences are SGHDN and FVKESK. This clone was detected many times. Original handling: How many nucleated cells were present was estimated from reference gene primer amplification. Clones were read by immunoSEQ multiplex PCR, and TCRdb kept only the in-frame ones, dropping some. V and J calls plus clone size are reproduced from that table; the DNA served to infer D and trimming. In the table there are approximately 97,000 clones, roughly 84% of which are singletons. Sequencing was performed on peripheral blood. The gene calls are TRBV14 and TRBJ1-4; D call uncertain. This TCR was sampled from a human donor in a cohort sampled during active COVID-19. CDR3 amino acids: CASSQDHGSIRRNEKLFF. The DNA for the CDR3 is TGTGCCAGCAGCCAAGATCATGGCAGCATCCGGCGGAATGAAAAACTGTTTTTT.